This T cell receptor (beta chain) was profiled in a study of spatial heterogeneity in lung cancer. Overall study results and limits: Tumoral mutation counts were tracked by counts of expanded intratumoral alpha and beta TCRs.

The time point here: sample taken at primary tumor resection. Unsorted whole RNA samples from tumor, nontumor lung or frozen PBMC were sequenced. Germline V gene data show CDR1 as LGHDT and CDR2 as YNNKEL (reference sequence). CDR3 length equals 13 residues. V was trimmed by 5 bases and J by 11 bases, leaving 17 bases between them. Each CDR3 protein gets one entry after TCRdb re-called the 5' RACE reads with MiXCR. The top ten hold about 9.4% of the sample, which has some 21,000 distinct CDR3 sequences, 5% to 7% seen once. This clonotype came up a few times. Its antigen is not identified. The rearrangement uses TRBV3-1 and TRBJ2-3; D is perhaps TRBD2 (6 bases). The source of this sequence is a male donor with early-stage non-small cell lung cancer. The sequencing used lung tumor tissue, collected at surgery. CDR3 sequence reads: CASSGVAGRGQYF. The CDR3 nucleotides are TGTGCCAGCAGCGGGGTCGCGGGGCGTGGGCAGTATTTT.